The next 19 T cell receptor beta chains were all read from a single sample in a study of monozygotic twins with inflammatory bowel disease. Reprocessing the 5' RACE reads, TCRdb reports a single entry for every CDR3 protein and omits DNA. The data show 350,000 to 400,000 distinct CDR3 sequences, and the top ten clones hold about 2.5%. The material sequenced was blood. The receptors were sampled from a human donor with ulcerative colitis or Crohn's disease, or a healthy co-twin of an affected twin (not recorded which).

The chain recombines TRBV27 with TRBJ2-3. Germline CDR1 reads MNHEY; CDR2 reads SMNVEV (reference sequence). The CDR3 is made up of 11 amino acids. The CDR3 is CASSRNFVVYF.

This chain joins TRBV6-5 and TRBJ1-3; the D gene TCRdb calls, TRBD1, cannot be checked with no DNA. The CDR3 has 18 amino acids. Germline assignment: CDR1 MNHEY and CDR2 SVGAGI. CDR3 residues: CASSHRDRGRSSGNTIYF.

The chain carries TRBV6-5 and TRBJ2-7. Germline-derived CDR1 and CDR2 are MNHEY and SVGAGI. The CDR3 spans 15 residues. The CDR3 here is CASSYLDGSSYEQYF.

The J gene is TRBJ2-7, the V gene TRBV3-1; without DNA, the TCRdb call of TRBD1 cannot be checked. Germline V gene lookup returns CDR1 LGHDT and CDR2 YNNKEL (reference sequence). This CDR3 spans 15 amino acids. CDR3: CASTKDRGLFYEQYF.

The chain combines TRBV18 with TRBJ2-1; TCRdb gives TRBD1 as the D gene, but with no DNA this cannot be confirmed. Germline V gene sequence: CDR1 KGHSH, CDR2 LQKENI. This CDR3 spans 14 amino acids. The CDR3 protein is CASSPLVSRVEQFF.

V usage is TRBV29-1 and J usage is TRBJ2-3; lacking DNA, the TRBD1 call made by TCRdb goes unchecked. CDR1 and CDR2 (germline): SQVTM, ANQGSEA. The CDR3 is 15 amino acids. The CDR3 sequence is CSVEFADRSTDTQYF.

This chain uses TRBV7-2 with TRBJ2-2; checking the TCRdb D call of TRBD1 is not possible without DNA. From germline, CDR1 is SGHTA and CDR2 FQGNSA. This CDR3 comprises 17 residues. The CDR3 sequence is CASSLAPDSFIAGELFF.

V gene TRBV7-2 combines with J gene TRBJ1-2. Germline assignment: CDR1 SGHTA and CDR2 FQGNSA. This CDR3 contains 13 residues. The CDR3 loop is CASRLTIFYGYTF.

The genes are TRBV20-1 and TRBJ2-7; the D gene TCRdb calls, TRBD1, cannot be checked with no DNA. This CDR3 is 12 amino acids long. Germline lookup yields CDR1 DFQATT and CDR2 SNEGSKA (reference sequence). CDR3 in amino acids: CSAVRQGSKQYF.

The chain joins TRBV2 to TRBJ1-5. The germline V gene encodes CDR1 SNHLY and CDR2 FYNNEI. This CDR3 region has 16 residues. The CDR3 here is CASSATLGEGGQPQHF. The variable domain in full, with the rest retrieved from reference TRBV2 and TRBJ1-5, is EPEVTQTPSHQVTQMGQEVILRCVPISNHLYFYWYRQILGQKVEFLVSFYNNEISEKSEIFDDQFSVERPDGSNFTLKIRSTKLEDSAMYFCASSATLGEGGQPQHFGDGTRLSIL.

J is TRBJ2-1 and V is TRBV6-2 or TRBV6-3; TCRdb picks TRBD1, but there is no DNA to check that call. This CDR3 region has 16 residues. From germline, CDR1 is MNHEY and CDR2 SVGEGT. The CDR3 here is CASSRVGTGTRNEQFF.

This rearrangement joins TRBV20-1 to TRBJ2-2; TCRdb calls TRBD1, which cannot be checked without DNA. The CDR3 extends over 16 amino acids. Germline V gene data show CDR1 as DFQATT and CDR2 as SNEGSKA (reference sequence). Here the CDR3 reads CSAQGHDKANTGELFF.

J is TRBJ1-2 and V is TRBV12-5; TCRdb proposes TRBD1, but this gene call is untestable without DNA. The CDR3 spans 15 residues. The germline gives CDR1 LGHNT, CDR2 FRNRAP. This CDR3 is CASGPGQGRNYGYTF.

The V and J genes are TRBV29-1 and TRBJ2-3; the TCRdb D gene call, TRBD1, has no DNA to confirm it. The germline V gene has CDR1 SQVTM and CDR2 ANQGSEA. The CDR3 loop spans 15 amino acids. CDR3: CSASGTASSTDTQYF.

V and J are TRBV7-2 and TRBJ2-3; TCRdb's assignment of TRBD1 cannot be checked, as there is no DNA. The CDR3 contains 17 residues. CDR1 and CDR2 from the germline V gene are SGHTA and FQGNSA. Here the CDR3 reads CASSSLPGTNFEGTQYF.

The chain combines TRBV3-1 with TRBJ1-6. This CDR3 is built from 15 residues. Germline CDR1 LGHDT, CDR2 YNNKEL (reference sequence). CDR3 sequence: CASSQGQRDNSPLHF.

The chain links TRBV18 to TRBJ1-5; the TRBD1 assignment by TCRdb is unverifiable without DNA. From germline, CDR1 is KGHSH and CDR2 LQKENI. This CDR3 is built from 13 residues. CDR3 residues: CASSPSGSQPQHF.

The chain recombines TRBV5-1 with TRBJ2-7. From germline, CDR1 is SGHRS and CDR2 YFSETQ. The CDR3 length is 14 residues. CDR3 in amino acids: CASSLALNVYEQYF.

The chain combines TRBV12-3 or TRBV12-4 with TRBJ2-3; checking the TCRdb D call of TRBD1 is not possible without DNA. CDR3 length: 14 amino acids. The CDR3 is CASSTSTGPDTQYF.